Shown below are 2 T cell receptor beta chains from a single sample sequenced in a study of radiation and T cells in renal cell carcinoma. Data came from immunoSEQ multiplex PCR; TCRdb stores just in-frame clones and leaves some out. The sample contains 120,000 to 150,000 clones, 65% to 90% of which appear only once. Indicated time point: blood 4 weeks post-SBRT, at nephrectomy. Treatment given: 15 Gy SBRT to primary tumor, nephrectomy 4 weeks later. Sequencing used blood, obtained from a patient whose treatment included radiotherapy and nephrectomy. Source of these receptors: a woman in her 50s with renal cell carcinoma.

The CDR3 DNA follows: TGCGCCAGCAGCCAAGACTCGACAGGGGCCGTCCAAGAGACCCAGTACTTC. Amino acids: CASSQDSTGAVQETQYF. The gene calls are TRBV4-3 and TRBJ2-5, with 8 bases fitting TRBD1. Germline V gene data show CDR1 as LGHNA and CDR2 as YSLEER. V trimming: 0 bases; J trimming: 1 base; junction bases outside the gene matches: 7. There are 17 residues in the CDR3.

J is TRBJ2-2 and V is TRBV5-1, with 8 bases aligning to TRBD2. The J segment lost 4 bases and the V segment lost 5 bases, leaving 7 bases of the junction unmatched. The CDR3 length is 15 residues. CDR1 and CDR2 (germline): SGHRS, YFSETQ. The CDR3 protein is CASRSGTRRTGELFF. The DNA of the CDR3 is TGCGCCAGCAGATCCGGGACTAGGCGCACCGGGGAGCTGTTTTTT. Full variable domain (rest looked up from reference TRBV5-1 and TRBJ2-2): KAGVTQTPRYLIKTRGQQVTLSCSPISGHRSVSWYQQTPGQGLQFLFEYFSETQRNKGNFPGRFSGRQFSNSRSEMNVSTLELGDSALYLCASRSGTRRTGELFFGEGSRLTVL.